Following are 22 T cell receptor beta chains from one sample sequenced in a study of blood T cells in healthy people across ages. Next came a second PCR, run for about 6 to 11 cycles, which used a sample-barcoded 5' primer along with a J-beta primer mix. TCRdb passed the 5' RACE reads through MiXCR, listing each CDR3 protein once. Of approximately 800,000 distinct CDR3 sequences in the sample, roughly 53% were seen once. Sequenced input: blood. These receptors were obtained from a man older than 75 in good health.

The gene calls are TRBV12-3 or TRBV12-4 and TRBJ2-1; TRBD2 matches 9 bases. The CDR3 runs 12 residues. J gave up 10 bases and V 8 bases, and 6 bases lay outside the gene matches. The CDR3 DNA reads TGTGCCAGCTGGCTAGCGGGAAACGAGCAGTTCTTC. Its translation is CASWLAGNEQFF.

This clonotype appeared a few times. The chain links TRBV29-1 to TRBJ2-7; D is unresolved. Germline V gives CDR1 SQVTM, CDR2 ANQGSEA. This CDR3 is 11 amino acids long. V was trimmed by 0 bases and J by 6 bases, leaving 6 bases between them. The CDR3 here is CSVEDGSEQYF. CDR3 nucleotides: TGCAGCGTTGAAGACGGTTCCGAGCAGTACTTC.

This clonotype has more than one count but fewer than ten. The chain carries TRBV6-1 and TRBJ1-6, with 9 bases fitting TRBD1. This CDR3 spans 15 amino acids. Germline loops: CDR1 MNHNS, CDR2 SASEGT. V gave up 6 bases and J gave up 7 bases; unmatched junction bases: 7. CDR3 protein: CASRAQQGANSPLHF. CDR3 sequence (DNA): TGTGCCAGCAGGGCCCAACAGGGGGCGAATTCACCCCTCCACTTT.

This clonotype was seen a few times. The chain's CDR3 is CASSGDGTEQETQYF. The CDR3 nucleotides read TGCGCCAGCAGCGGGGACGGGACTGAGCAAGAGACCCAGTACTTC. The gene calls are TRBV5-1 and TRBJ2-5, with D possibly matching TRBD2 (6 bases). This CDR3 contains 15 residues. Trimming cost V 4 bases and J 2 bases, with 15 bases left between them. In germline, CDR1 is SGHRS, CDR2 YFSETQ.

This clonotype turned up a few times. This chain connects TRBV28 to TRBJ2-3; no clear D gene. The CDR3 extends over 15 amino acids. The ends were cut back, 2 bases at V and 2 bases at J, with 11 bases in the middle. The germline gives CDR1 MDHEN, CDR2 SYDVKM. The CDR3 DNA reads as TGTGCCAGCAGTTTAATTCCGCAGGCCACAGATACGCAGTATTTT. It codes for CASSLIPQATDTQYF.

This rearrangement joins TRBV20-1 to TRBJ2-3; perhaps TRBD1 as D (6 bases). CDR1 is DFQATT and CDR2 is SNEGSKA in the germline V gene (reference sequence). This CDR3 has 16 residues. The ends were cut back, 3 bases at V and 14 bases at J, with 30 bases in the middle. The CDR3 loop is CSARKVGDPGARYAYF. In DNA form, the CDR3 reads TGCAGTGCTAGGAAAGTTGGGGATCCAGGGGCCAGATACGCGTATTTT.

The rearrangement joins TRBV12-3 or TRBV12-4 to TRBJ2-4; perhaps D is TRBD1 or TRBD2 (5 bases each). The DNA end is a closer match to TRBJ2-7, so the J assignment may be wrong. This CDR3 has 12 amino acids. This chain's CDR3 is CASTTGASEQYF. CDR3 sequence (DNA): TGTGCCAGCACCACCGGGGCCAGCGAGCAGTACTTC.

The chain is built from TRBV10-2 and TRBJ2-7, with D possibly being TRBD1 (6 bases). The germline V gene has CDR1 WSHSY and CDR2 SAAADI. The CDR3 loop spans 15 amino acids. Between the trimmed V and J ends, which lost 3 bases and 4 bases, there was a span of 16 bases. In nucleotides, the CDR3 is TGCGCCAGCAGTGACCTCGGGACACCTAGGTACGAGCAGTACTTC. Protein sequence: CASSDLGTPRYEQYF.

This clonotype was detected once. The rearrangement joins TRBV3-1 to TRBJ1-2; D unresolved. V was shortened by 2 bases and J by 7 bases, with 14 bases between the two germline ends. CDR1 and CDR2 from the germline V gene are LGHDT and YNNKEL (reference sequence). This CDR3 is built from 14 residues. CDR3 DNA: TGTGCCAGCAGCCAACTTTTGGCCCCGGGTGGCTACACCTTC. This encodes CASSQLLAPGGYTF.

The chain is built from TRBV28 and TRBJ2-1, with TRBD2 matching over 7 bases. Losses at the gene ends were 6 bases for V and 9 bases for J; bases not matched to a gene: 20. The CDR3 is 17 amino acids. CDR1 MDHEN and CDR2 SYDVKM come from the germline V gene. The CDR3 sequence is CASRTAGGRRVRGEQFF. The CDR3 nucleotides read TGTGCCAGCAGGACAGCCGGCGGGAGACGCGTCCGGGGTGAGCAGTTCTTC.

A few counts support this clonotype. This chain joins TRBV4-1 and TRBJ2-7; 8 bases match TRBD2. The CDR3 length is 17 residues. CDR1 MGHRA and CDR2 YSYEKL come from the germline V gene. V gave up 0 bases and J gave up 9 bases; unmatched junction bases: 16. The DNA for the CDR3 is TGCGCCAGCAGCCAAGAGGTCTCACGGGAGGGCCATATGGTGCAGTACTTC. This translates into CASSQEVSREGHMVQYF.

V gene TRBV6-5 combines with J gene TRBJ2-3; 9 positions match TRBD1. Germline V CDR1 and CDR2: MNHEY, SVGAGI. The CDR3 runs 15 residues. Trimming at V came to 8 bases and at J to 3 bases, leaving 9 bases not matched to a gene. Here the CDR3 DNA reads TGTGCCAGCTCCCAACCTGGGACAGGGACAGATACGCAGTATTTT. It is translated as CASSQPGTGTDTQYF.

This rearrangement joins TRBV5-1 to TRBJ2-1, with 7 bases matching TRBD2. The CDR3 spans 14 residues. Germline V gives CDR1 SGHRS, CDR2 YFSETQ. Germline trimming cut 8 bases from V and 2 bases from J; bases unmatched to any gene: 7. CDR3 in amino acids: CASNSGTPYNEQFF. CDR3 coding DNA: TGCGCCAGTAACAGCGGGACGCCCTACAATGAGCAGTTCTTC.

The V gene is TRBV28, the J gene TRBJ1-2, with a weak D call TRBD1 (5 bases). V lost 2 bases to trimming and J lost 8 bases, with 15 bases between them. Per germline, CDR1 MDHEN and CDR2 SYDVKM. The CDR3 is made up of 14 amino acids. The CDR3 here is CASSLGPGRYGYTF. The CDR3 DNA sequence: TGTGCCAGCAGTTTAGGCCCAGGGCGCTACGGCTACACCTTC.

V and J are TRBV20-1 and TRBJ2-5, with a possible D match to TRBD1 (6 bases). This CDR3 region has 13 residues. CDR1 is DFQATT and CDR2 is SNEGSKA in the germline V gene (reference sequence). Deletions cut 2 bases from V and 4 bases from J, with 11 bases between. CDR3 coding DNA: TGCAGTGCTAGACCCGGGACACTAGAGACCCAGTACTTC. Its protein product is CSARPGTLETQYF.

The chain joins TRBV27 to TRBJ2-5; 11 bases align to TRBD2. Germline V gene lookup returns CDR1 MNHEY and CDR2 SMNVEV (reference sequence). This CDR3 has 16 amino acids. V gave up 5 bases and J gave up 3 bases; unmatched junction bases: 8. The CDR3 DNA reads TGTGCCAGCAGTGCAGGCCCGGGACTAGCGGAAGAGACCCAGTACTTC. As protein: CASSAGPGLAEETQYF.

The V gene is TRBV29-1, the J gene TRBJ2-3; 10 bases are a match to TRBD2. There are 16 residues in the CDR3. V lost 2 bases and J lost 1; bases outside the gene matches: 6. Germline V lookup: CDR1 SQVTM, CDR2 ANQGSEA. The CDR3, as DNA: TGCAGCGTTGAAATCTGGACTAGCGGTCGCACAGATACGCAGTATTTT. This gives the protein CSVEIWTSGRTDTQYF.

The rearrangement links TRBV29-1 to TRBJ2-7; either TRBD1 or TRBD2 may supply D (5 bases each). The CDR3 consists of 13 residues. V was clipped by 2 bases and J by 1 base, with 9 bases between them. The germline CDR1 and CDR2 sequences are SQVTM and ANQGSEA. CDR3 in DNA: TGCAGCGTTGAAACGGGGCAGTCCTACGAGCAGTACTTC. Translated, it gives CSVETGQSYEQYF.

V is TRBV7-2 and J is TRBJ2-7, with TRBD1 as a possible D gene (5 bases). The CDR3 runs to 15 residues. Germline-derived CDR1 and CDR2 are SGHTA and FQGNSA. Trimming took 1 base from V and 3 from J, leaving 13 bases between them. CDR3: CASSLGQGRGYEQYF. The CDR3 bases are TGTGCCAGCAGCTTAGGGCAGGGTAGAGGCTACGAGCAGTACTTC.

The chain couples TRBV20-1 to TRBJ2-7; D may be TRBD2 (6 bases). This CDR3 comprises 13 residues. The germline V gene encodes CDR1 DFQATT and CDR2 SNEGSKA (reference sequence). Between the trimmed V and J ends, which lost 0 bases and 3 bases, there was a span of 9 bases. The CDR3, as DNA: TGCAGTGCTAGAGATTCGACTAGCTACGAGCAGTACTTC. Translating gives CSARDSTSYEQYF.

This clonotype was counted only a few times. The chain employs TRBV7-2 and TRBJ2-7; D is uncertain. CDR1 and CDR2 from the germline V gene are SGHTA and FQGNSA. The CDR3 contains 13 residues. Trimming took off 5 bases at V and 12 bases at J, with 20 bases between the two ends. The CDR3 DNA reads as TGTGCCAGCAGCCCTAGGCCTGGAGTGTTTACGTACTTC. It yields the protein CASSPRPGVFTYF. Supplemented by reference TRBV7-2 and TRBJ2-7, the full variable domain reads GAGVSQSPSNKVTEKGKDVELRCDPISGHTALYWYRQSLGQGLEFLIYFQGNSAPDKSGLPSDRFSAERTGGSVSTLTIQRTQQEDSAVYLCASSPRPGVFTYFGPGTRLTVT.

The CDR3 spells CSGLGSYNEQFF. The CDR3 coding sequence is TGCAGCGGCCTAGGCTCCTACAATGAGCAGTTCTTC. The V and J genes are TRBV20-1 and TRBJ2-1; D unclear. CDR3 length: 12 amino acids. Germline CDR1 reads DFQATT; CDR2 reads SNEGSKA (reference sequence).